The 21 T cell receptor beta chains presented below share a single source sample, sequenced in a study of T cells in Graves' hyperthyroidism and ophthalmopathy. The TCR beta CDR3 regions underwent amplification using RNA transcripts as the source. The HTBI set primed first-round TCR CDR3 RT-PCR. TCRdb re-derived calls from the multiplex PCR reads in MiXCR, one entry per CDR3 protein. The profile shows a few hundred thousand distinct CDR3 sequences, 40% to 55% of them singletons. Input material: peripheral blood or thyroid tissue (not recorded which). These receptors all come from an adult woman with Graves' disease, either hyperthyroidism or ophthalmopathy (not recorded which).

As regards this clonotype: This could be a read error, since a much larger clone is one nucleotide away. The chain is built from TRBV30 and TRBJ1-1; D gene ambiguous. The germline CDR1 and CDR2 sequences are GTSNPN and SVGIG (reference sequence). The length of the CDR3 is 11 residues. CDR3 DNA: TGTGCCTTGAGTGTTGGAGGAGAAGCTTTCTTT. It is translated as CALSVGGEAFF.

A few counts support this clonotype. This chain's CDR3 is CASNRGAGETQYF. For the CDR3, the DNA is TGTGCCAGCAACCGGGGTGCCGGGGAGACCCAGTACTTC. The rearrangement uses TRBV2 and TRBJ2-5; maybe TRBD2 (5 bases). Germline V lookup: CDR1 SNHLY, CDR2 FYNNEI. Trimming shortened V by 7 bases and J by 5 bases, and 14 bases separated the two germline ends. CDR3 length: 13 amino acids.

This clonotype was seen repeatedly, ten times or more. V gene TRBV5-1 combines with J gene TRBJ2-5, with D perhaps matching TRBD1 or TRBD2 (6 bases each). CDR3 length: 16 residues. In germline, CDR1 is SGHRS, CDR2 YFSETQ. Trimming cost V 0 bases and J 5 bases, with 17 bases left between them. CDR3 DNA: TGCGCCAGCAGCTTGGCCGCGCAGCGAGGGGGGGAGACCCAGTACTTC. This codes for CASSLAAQRGGETQYF. The entire variable domain, with the rest obtained from reference TRBV5-1 and TRBJ2-5, is as follows: KAGVTQTPRYLIKTRGQQVTLSCSPISGHRSVSWYQQTPGQGLQFLFEYFSETQRNKGNFPGRFSGRQFSNSRSEMNVSTLELGDSALYLCASSLAAQRGGETQYFGPGTRLLVL.

This clonotype occurred many times. The chain joins TRBV5-6 to TRBJ1-6; D gene ambiguous. Deletions cut 2 bases from V and 2 bases from J, with 5 bases between. The CDR3 runs 14 residues. CDR1 SGHDT and CDR2 YYEEEE come from the germline V gene. The chain's CDR3 is CASSFGAYNSPLHF. The CDR3 DNA follows: TGTGCCAGCAGCTTCGGAGCCTATAATTCACCCCTCCACTTT.

This clonotype was seen repeatedly, ten times or more. The chain carries TRBV15 and TRBJ1-1, with D possibly matching TRBD1 (5 bases). CDR1 is LNHNV and CDR2 is YYDKDF in the germline V gene (reference sequence). The length of the CDR3 is 15 residues. V lost 1 base and J lost 6, with 15 bases in between. CDR3 region: CATSRVAGARAEAFF. The CDR3 DNA reads as TGTGCCACCAGCAGAGTAGCCGGGGCCCGGGCTGAAGCTTTCTTT.

This clonotype has just a few counts. J is TRBJ1-2 and V is TRBV28; D perhaps matches TRBD1 (5 bases). V lost 7 bases to trimming and J lost 4 bases, with 16 bases between them. Per the germline V gene, CDR1 is MDHEN and CDR2 is SYDVKM. The CDR3 is made up of 14 amino acids. The CDR3 DNA follows: TGTGCCAGCAAGGAGGTCGGGGCTGCCTATGGCTACACCTTC. Encoded protein: CASKEVGAAYGYTF.

This clonotype came up many times. The gene calls are TRBV27 and TRBJ1-1; D unclear. Germline V CDR1 and CDR2: MNHEY, SMNVEV (reference sequence). Trimming shortened V by 4 bases and J by 2 bases, and 11 bases separated the two germline ends. CDR3 size: 14 residues. In DNA, the CDR3 is TGTGCCAGCAGTTCGCTAGGAAGCAACACTGAAGCTTTCTTT. Protein product: CASSSLGSNTEAFF.

This sequence joins TRBV15 and TRBJ2-2; D is ambiguous. The germline gives CDR1 LNHNV, CDR2 YYDKDF (reference sequence). Between the trimmed V and J ends, which lost 0 bases and 4 bases, there was a span of 9 bases. There are 15 residues in the CDR3. The CDR3 reads CATSRDEGRTGELFF. CDR3 DNA: TGTGCCACCAGCAGAGATGAAGGTCGCACCGGGGAGCTGTTTTTT.

The chain employs TRBV5-1 and TRBJ2-2; 10 nucleotides match TRBD1. V was clipped by 5 bases and J by 3 bases; unmatched bases: 10. Germline V gene lookup returns CDR1 SGHRS and CDR2 YFSETQ. This CDR3 is 17 amino acids long. The CDR3 bases are TGCGCCAGCAGGCGTGGGGACGGACAGGGGGACACCGGGGAGCTGTTTTTT. It translates to CASRRGDGQGDTGELFF.

The chain couples TRBV29-1 to TRBJ1-1; D is perhaps TRBD1 (5 bases). Deletions cut 5 bases from V and 5 bases from J, with 21 bases between. Germline CDR1 SQVTM, CDR2 ANQGSEA. The CDR3 spans 15 residues. The DNA of the CDR3 is TGCAGCGTTATCACCCTAACGGGAGAGGGGACTGAAGCTTTCTTT. This gives the protein CSVITLTGEGTEAFF.

This clonotype was counted many times. The rearrangement joins TRBV7-9 to TRBJ1-2, with 7 bases aligning to TRBD1. Trimming removed 0 bases from V and 7 bases from J; junction bases left unmatched: 5. The germline CDR1 and CDR2 sequences are SEHNR and FQNEAQ (reference sequence). The CDR3 consists of 14 residues. The chain's CDR3 is CASSLAQGVGGYTF. The CDR3, as DNA: TGTGCCAGCAGCTTAGCCCAGGGGGTTGGTGGCTACACCTTC.

This chain connects TRBV6-5 to TRBJ2-6, with D perhaps matching TRBD1 (5 bases). Germline assignment: CDR1 MNHEY and CDR2 SVGAGI. The CDR3 runs 14 residues. Trimming cost V 2 bases and J 5 bases, with 7 bases left between them. The CDR3 reads CASSYQGRANVLTF. The CDR3 DNA is TGTGCCAGCAGTTACCAGGGCAGGGCCAACGTCCTGACTTTC.

This chain links TRBV28 with TRBJ2-7; a weak D match, TRBD2 (6 bases). The CDR3 spans 14 residues. V was shortened by 3 bases and J by 0 bases, with 9 bases between the two germline ends. Germline V CDR1 and CDR2: MDHEN, SYDVKM. The CDR3 DNA reads TGTGCCAGCAGTTTTCCGACTAGCTCCTACGAGCAGTACTTC. This translates into CASSFPTSSYEQYF.

V is TRBV20-1 and J is TRBJ2-6; D unresolved. The CDR3 is 9 residues long. Germline CDR1 DFQATT, CDR2 SNEGSKA (reference sequence). V dropped 4 bases and J dropped 8 bases, with 0 bases sitting between them. In nucleotides, the CDR3 is TGCAGTGCTACCAACGTCCTGACTTTC. It encodes CSATNVLTF.

The gene calls are TRBV7-3 and TRBJ1-1; 9 positions match TRBD1. The junction had 5 bases not matched to a gene; V was cut back by 5 bases and J by 7 bases. CDR1 is SGHTA, CDR2 FQGTGA, per germline. The CDR3 has 13 residues. CDR3 sequence: CASSTGQGFEAFF. The CDR3 DNA reads TGTGCCAGCAGCACGGGACAGGGCTTTGAAGCTTTCTTT.

The chain couples TRBV18 to TRBJ1-6; D is undetermined. The germline gives CDR1 KGHSH, CDR2 LQKENI. Trimming took 3 bases from V and 7 from J, leaving 7 bases between them. This CDR3 contains 13 residues. CDR3 loop: CASSPRLNSPLHF. In nucleotides, the CDR3 is TGTGCCAGCTCACCCAGGCTGAATTCACCCCTCCACTTT.

This sequence joins TRBV2 and TRBJ2-7; maybe TRBD2 (5 bases). Trimming removed 6 bases from V and 3 bases from J, with 12 bases in between. This CDR3 is built from 13 residues. Per the germline V gene, CDR1 is SNHLY and CDR2 is FYNNEI. The DNA for the CDR3 is TGTGCCAGCAGGCTCGGACGGGACTACGAGCAGTACTTC. Its protein is CASRLGRDYEQYF.

Concerning this clonotype: The germline gene is not matched at one end of the junction; a read error may be the cause. The V and J genes are TRBV9 and TRBJ1-3, with D unresolved. CDR1 SGDLS and CDR2 YYNGEE come from the germline V gene. The CDR3 loop spans 14 amino acids. The CDR3 sequence: CASRTGFSGNTIYF. CDR3 DNA sequence: TGTGCTAGCAGGACGGGCTTCTCTGGAAACACCATATATTTT.

This clonotype was recorded at least ten times. The chain carries TRBV28 and TRBJ1-5, with a weak D call TRBD1 (5 bases). This CDR3 has 14 residues. The V and J ends lost 7 bases and 0 bases respectively, with 10 bases between them. Germline V gives CDR1 MDHEN, CDR2 SYDVKM. The CDR3 region has the DNA TGTGCCAGCATTGCAGGGATTAGCAATCAGCCCCAGCATTTT. This gives the protein CASIAGISNQPQHF.

J is TRBJ1-2 and V is TRBV9, with D hard to call. The CDR3 is 13 residues long. Germline V gene lookup returns CDR1 SGDLS and CDR2 YYNGEE. The V and J ends lost 3 bases and 8 bases respectively, with 14 bases between them. The CDR3 here is CASSDGSPGGYTF. In DNA form, the CDR3 reads TGTGCCAGCAGCGACGGGTCGCCGGGCGGCTACACCTTC. Looking up the rest from reference TRBV9 and TRBJ1-2 gives the full variable domain: DSGVTQTPKHLITATGQRVTLRCSPRSGDLSVYWYQQSLDQGLQFLIQYYNGEERAKGNILERFSAQQFPDLHSELNLSSLELGDSALYFCASSDGSPGGYTFGSGTRLTVV.

J is TRBJ2-1 and V is TRBV7-8; D gene uncertain. The CDR3 length is 13 residues. V dropped 1 base and J dropped 8 bases, with 9 bases sitting between them. The germline CDR1 and CDR2 sequences are SGHVS and FQNEAQ. The CDR3 DNA follows: TGTGCCAGCAGCTTAGTTGTGAGGCATGAGCAGTTCTTC. This codes for CASSLVVRHEQFF.